Listed here are 15 T cell receptor beta chains from one sample, sequenced in a study of graft-versus-host responses after intestinal transplantation. TCRdb keeps only in-frame clones here, not all; method: immunoSEQ multiplex PCR. The table has roughly 100,000 clones, about 90% seen once. These receptors lack a known antigen. The input for sequencing was unstimulated CD4+ T cells sorted from spleen or lymph node cells, taken before intestinal transplant. The receptors were sampled from a human donor who received an intestinal transplant.

This sequence joins TRBV6-1 and TRBJ1-1, with a weak D call TRBD1 (5 bases). The germline gives CDR1 MNHNS, CDR2 SASEGT. Between the trimmed V and J ends, which lost 7 bases and 3 bases, there was a span of 12 bases. The CDR3 totals 13 residues. This chain's CDR3 is CASKFRVDTEAFF. The DNA of the CDR3 is TGTGCCAGCAAATTCAGGGTTGACACTGAAGCTTTCTTT.

The chain combines TRBV27 with TRBJ1-3, with D possibly TRBD1 on 5 matching bases. The CDR3 is 13 amino acids. V lost 8 bases to trimming and J lost 0 bases, with 8 bases between them. Looked up from germline, CDR1 is MNHEY and CDR2 is SMNVEV (reference sequence). The CDR3 DNA sequence: TGTGCCAGCGGGGGAAACTCTGGAAACACCATATATTTT. This translates into CASGGNSGNTIYF.

This rearrangement joins TRBV6-5 to TRBJ1-6, with unresolved D. Germline CDR1 reads MNHEY; CDR2 reads SVGAGI. The CDR3 sequence is 14 residues long. V dropped 2 bases and J dropped 10 bases, with 12 bases sitting between them. CDR3 coding DNA: TGTGCCAGCAGTTACGAGAGGGATCTGTCACCCCTCCACTTT. The encoded protein is CASSYERDLSPLHF.

The chain carries TRBV9 and TRBJ2-2; unclear D gene. CDR1 SGDLS and CDR2 YYNGEE come from the germline V gene. This CDR3 region has 11 residues. V was clipped by 1 base and J by 5 bases, with 0 bases between them. CDR3 DNA sequence: TGTGCCAGCAGCGTAACCGGGGAGCTGTTTTTT. Translating gives CASSVTGELFF.

The chain carries TRBV27 and TRBJ2-2, with D perhaps matching TRBD1 (6 bases). The CDR3 covers 15 residues. Between the trimmed V and J ends, which lost 1 base and 4 bases, there was a span of 10 bases. The V gene's germline CDR1 is MNHEY and CDR2 SMNVEV (reference sequence). CDR3 sequence reads: CASSLYGQITGELFF. CDR3 DNA sequence: TGTGCCAGCAGTTTATACGGACAGATCACCGGGGAGCTGTTTTTT.

This sequence joins TRBV18 and TRBJ1-3; TRBD1 might be the D (5 bases). The CDR3 totals 16 residues. Trimming shortened V by 2 bases and J by 0 bases, and 11 bases separated the two germline ends. Germline values: CDR1 KGHSH, CDR2 LQKENI. The CDR3 reads CASSPSGPNSGNTIYF. CDR3 nucleotide sequence: TGTGCCAGCTCACCATCAGGGCCCAACTCTGGAAACACCATATATTTT.

In regard to this clone: One junction end disagrees with the germline gene, perhaps due to a read error. The chain has TRBV28 and TRBJ2-7, with D possibly matching TRBD2 (7 bases). The V gene's germline CDR1 is MDHEN and CDR2 SYDVKM. The CDR3 runs to 13 residues. The CDR3 sequence: CASSFPWGREPYF. In DNA form, the CDR3 reads TGTGCCAGCAGTTTCCCGTGGGGGCGGGAGCCGTACTTC.

This clone was observed a handful of times. V is TRBV5-1 and J is TRBJ2-7, with D perhaps TRBD2 (6 bases). The CDR3 sequence is 15 residues long. The germline V gene encodes CDR1 SGHRS and CDR2 YFSETQ. V lost 0 bases to trimming and J lost 2 bases, with 12 bases between them. This CDR3 reads CASSLAPGEAYEQYF. The DNA for the CDR3 is TGCGCCAGCAGCTTGGCCCCGGGAGAGGCCTACGAGCAGTACTTC. Together with reference TRBV5-1 and TRBJ2-7, the CDR3 gives the full variable domain: KAGVTQTPRYLIKTRGQQVTLSCSPISGHRSVSWYQQTPGQGLQFLFEYFSETQRNKGNFPGRFSGRQFSNSRSEMNVSTLELGDSALYLCASSLAPGEAYEQYFGPGTRLTVT.

V usage is TRBV28 and J usage is TRBJ2-2; TRBD1 or TRBD2 may be the D gene (5 bases each). Germline loops: CDR1 MDHEN, CDR2 SYDVKM. V was cut by 5 bases and J by 0 bases, with 10 bases left in between. The CDR3 totals 15 residues. CDR3 in amino acids: CASSPGAANTGELFF. In nucleotides, the CDR3 is TGTGCCAGCAGTCCCGGGGCCGCGAACACCGGGGAGCTGTTTTTT.

CDR3 sequence (DNA): TGTGCCACCTCAGGACAGGGTAATTCACCCCTCCACTTT. Translation: CATSGQGNSPLHF. The rearrangement uses TRBV7-9 and TRBJ1-6; 8 positions match TRBD1. This CDR3 is 13 amino acids long. Unmatched junction bases numbered 5, after V lost 10 bases and J lost 6 bases. The germline gives CDR1 SEHNR, CDR2 FQNEAQ (reference sequence).

This clone was seen more than once but under ten times. The chain uses TRBV30 and TRBJ1-6; D unresolved. V dropped 0 bases and J dropped 10 bases, with 16 bases sitting between them. Germline CDR1 reads GTSNPN; CDR2 reads SVGIG (reference sequence). The length of the CDR3 is 15 residues. DNA of the CDR3: TGTGCCTGGAGTGTACACTCGGGCAGCCAATCACCCCTCCACTTT. Its protein is CAWSVHSGSQSPLHF.

The rearrangement links TRBV29-1 to TRBJ1-2; TRBD1 might be the D (5 bases). Trimming left V 4 bases short and J 5 bases short, with 17 bases between. This CDR3 is 14 amino acids long. The germline gives CDR1 SQVTM, CDR2 ANQGSEA. CDR3 coding DNA: TGCAGCGTTGGGTTCCCAGGGATCGAATATGGCTACACCTTC. Its translation is CSVGFPGIEYGYTF.

The gene calls are TRBV4-2 and TRBJ1-2; maybe TRBD1 (6 bases). The V gene's germline CDR1 is LGHNA and CDR2 YNFKEQ. The CDR3 is made up of 15 amino acids. The V gene lost 0 bases and the J gene lost 4 bases, with 12 bases spanning the gap. CDR3 bases: TGTGCCAGCAGCCAAGAATACAGGGAGAGCTATGGCTACACCTTC. It specifies CASSQEYRESYGYTF.

This chain uses TRBV7-2 with TRBJ2-5, with D possibly being TRBD1 (6 bases). V was clipped by 1 base and J by 5 bases, with 11 bases between them. The CDR3 runs 14 residues. CDR1 SGHTA and CDR2 FQGNSA come from the germline V gene. CDR3 DNA sequence: TGTGCCAGCAGCTTAGAACAGGGCAGGGAGACCCAGTACTTC. This gives the protein CASSLEQGRETQYF.

The rearrangement joins TRBV2 to TRBJ1-6, with TRBD1 matching 9 bases. In germline, CDR1 is SNHLY, CDR2 FYNNEI. Losses at the gene ends were 5 bases for V and 5 bases for J; bases not matched to a gene: 7. The CDR3 extends over 16 amino acids. In nucleotides, the CDR3 is TGTGCCAGCAGTAAAACAGGGGGCGCAGATAATTCACCCCTCCACTTT. Protein product: CASSKTGGADNSPLHF. Drawing the rest from reference TRBV2 and TRBJ1-6, the complete variable domain is EPEVTQTPSHQVTQMGQEVILRCVPISNHLYFYWYRQILGQKVEFLVSFYNNEISEKSEIFDDQFSVERPDGSNFTLKIRSTKLEDSAMYFCASSKTGGADNSPLHFGNGTRLTVT.